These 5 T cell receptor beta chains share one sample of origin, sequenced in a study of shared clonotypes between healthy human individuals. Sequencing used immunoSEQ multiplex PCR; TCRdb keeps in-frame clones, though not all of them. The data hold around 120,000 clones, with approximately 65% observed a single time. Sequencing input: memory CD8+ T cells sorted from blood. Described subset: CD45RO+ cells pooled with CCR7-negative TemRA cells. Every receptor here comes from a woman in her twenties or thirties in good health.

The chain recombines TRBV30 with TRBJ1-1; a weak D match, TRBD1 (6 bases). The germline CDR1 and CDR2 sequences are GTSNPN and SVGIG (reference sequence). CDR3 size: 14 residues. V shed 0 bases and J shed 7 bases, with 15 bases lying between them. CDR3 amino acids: CAWSVGVGGGEAFF. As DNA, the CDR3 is TGTGCCTGGAGTGTAGGGGTCGGAGGGGGTGAAGCTTTCTTT.

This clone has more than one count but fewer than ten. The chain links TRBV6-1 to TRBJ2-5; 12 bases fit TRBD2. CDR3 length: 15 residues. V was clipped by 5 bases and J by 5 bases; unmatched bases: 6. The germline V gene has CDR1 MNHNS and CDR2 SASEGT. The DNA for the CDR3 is TGTGCCAGCAGTCTACTAGCGGGAGGTGAGGAGACCCAGTACTTC. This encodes CASSLLAGGEETQYF.

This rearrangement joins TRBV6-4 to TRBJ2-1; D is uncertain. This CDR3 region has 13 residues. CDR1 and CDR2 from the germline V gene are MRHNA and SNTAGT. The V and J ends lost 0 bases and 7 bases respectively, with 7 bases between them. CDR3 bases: TGTGCCAGCAGTGACTCGAAGGTTAATGAGCAGTTCTTC. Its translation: CASSDSKVNEQFF.

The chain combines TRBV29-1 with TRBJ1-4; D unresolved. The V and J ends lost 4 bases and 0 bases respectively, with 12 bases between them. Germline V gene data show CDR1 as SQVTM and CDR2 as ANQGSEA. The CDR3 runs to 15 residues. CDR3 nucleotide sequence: TGCAGCGTTGCTGCTATGGACCCAACTAATGAAAAACTGTTTTTT. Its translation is CSVAAMDPTNEKLFF.

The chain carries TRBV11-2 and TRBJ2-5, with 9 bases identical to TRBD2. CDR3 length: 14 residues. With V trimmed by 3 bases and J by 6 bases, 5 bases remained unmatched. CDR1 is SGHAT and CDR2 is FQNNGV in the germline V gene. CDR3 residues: CASSLGGRGKTQYF. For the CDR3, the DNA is TGTGCCAGCAGCTTGGGCGGGAGGGGGAAGACCCAGTACTTC.